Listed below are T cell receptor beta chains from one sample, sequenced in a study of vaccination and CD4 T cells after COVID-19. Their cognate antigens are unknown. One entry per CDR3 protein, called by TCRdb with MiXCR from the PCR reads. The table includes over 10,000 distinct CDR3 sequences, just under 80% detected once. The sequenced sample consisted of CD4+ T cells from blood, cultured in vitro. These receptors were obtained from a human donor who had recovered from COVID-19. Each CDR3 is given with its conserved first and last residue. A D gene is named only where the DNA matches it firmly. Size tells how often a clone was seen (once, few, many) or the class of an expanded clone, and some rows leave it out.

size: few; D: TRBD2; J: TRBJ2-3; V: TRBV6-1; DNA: TGTGCCAGCAAACCTGTAGCGGGAGGGTCCACAGATACGCAGTATTTT; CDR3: CASKPVAGGSTDTQYF
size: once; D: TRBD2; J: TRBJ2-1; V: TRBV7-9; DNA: TGTGCCAGCAGCGTGACCGGGACTAGGGCCTACAATGAGCAGTTCTTC; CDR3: CASSVTGTRAYNEQFF
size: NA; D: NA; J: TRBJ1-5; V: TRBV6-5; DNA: TGTGCCAGTAGTTACCCCGCCTTGGTGGTTCAGCCCCAGCATTTT; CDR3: CASSYPALVVQPQHF
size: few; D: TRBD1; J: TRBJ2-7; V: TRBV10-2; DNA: TGCGCCAGCAGTGGGGACAGTAACCAGAACTACGAGCAGTACTTC; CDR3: CASSGDSNQNYEQYF
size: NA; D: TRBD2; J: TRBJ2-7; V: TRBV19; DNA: TGTGCCAGTAGCCCTCCAGGGACTAGCGGCACCTACGAGCAGTACTTC; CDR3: CASSPPGTSGTYEQYF
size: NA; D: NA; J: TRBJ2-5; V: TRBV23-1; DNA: TGCGCCAGCACCCTAGGACGGATCCAAGAGACCCAGTACTTC; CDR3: CASTLGRIQETQYF
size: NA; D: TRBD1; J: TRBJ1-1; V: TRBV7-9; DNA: TGTGCCAGCAGCTTAGGGCCGCGGGACAGGGAGGTAAAGGGAGCTTTCTTT; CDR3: CASSLGPRDREVKGAFF
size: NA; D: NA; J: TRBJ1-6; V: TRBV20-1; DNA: TGCAGTGCCCGGGAGGGATCTACGTCTGGCTCACCCCTCCACTTT; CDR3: CSAREGSTSGSPLHF
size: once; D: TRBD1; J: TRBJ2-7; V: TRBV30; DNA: TGTGCCTGGATCGACAGGGGGCGATCAAACGAGCAGTACTTC; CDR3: CAWIDRGRSNEQYF
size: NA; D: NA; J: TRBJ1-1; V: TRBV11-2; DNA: TGTGCCAGCAGCTTTACCGGGACGGCGAACACTGAAGCTTTCTTT; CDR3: CASSFTGTANTEAFF
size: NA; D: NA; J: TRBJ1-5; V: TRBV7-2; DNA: TGTGCCAGCAGCTTAGGAGGGAAGCCCCAGCATTTT; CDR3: CASSLGGKPQHF
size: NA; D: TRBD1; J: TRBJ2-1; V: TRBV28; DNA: TGTGCCAGCAGTGACGGGACAGATTACAATGAGCAGTTCTTC; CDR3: CASSDGTDYNEQFF
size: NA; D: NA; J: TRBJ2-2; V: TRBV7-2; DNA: TGTGCCAGCAGCTTAGTTGCCAGCAACACCGGGGAGCTGTTTTTT; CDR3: CASSLVASNTGELFF
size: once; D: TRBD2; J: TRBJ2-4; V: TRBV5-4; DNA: TGTGCCAGCAGCTTAGGACTAGCGGGAGCAGCCAAAAACATTCAGTACTTC; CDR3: CASSLGLAGAAKNIQYF
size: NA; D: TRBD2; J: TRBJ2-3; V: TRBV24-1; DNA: TGTGCCACCAGTGGCGCCCGGGGCGGGGGAAACACAGATACGCAGTATTTT; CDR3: CATSGARGGGNTDTQYF
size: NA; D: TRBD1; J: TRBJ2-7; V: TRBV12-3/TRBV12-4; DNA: TGTGCCAGCAGTTCCTCGGGACAGGCCTACGAGCAGTACTTC; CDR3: CASSSSGQAYEQYF
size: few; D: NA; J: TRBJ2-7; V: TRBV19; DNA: TGTGCCAGTAGTATTTTAGTCGGGCAGGGCTACGAGCAGTACTTC; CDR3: CASSILVGQGYEQYF
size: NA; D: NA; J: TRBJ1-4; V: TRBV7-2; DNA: TGTGCCAGCAGCTTCACCGGGACACTCGAAAAACTGTTTTTT; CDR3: CASSFTGTLEKLFF
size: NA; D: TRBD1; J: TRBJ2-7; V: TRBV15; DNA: TGTGCCACCAGCAGAGAACCGGGACAGGTCCTAGAGCAGTACTTC; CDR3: CATSREPGQVLEQYF
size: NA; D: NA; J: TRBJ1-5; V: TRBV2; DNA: TGTGCCAGCAGATCGTCGTCAGGGTTCAATCAGCCCCAGCATTTT; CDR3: CASRSSSGFNQPQHF
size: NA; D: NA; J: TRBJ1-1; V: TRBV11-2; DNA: TGTGCCAGCAGCCCAGATGCGGGTGCAGCTTTCTTT; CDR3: CASSPDAGAAFF
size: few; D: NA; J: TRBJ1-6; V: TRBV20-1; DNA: TGCAGTGCTAGAGACTTACGACAGAACCGCCTCCACTTT; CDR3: CSARDLRQNRLHF
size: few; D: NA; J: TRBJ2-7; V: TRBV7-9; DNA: TGTGCCAGCAGACAAATAACCTACGAGCAGTACTTC; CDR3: CASRQITYEQYF
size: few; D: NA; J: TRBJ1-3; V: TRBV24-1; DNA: TGTGCCACCACCGAGGACAGCTCTGGAAACACCATATATTTT; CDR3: CATTEDSSGNTIYF
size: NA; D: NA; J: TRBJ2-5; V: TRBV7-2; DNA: TGTGCCAGCAGCTTGACCGGGGGCCCCCAAGAGACCCAGTACTTC; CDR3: CASSLTGGPQETQYF
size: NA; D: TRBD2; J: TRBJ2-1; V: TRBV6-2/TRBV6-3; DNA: TGTGCCAGCAGTTACTTAGCGGGAGAACCCTACAATGAGCAGTTCTTC; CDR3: CASSYLAGEPYNEQFF
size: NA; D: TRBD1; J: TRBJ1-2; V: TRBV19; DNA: TGTGCCAGTAGCTTAGGACAGGGACACTATGGCTACACCTTC; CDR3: CASSLGQGHYGYTF
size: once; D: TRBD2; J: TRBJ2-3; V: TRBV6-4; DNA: TGTGCCAGCAGTGAAGCTAGCGGGAGCTCAGATACGCAGTATTTT; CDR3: CASSEASGSSDTQYF
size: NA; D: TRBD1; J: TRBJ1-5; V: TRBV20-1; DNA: TGCAGTGCTAGAGATGACGATTACAGGGGGAGACAGCCCCAGCATTTT; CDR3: CSARDDDYRGRQPQHF
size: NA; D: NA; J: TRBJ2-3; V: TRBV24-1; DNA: TGTGCCACCAGTCCCGGATCTGCCGCAGATACGCAGTATTTT; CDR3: CATSPGSAADTQYF
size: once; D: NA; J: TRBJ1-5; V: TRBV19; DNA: TGTGCCAGTAGTTCGACAGGCCGGTTAATGGATCAGCCCCAGCATTTT; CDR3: CASSSTGRLMDQPQHF
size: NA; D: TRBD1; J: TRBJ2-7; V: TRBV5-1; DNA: TGCGCCAGCAGCCCGGCCCGACAGGGTTCCTACGAGCAGTACTTC; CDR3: CASSPARQGSYEQYF
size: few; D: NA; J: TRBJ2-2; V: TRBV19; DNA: TGTGCCAGTAAGGAGGGAGTACAGACCGGGGAGCTGTTTTTT; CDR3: CASKEGVQTGELFF
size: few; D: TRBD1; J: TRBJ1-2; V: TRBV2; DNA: TGTGCCAGCACCTCAGACAGGGGCGGTCGGATCTATGGCTACACCTTC; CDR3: CASTSDRGGRIYGYTF
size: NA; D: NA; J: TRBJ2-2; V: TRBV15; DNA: TGTGCCACCAGCCCTAAGGACACAGCCGCAACGAACACCGGGGAGCTGTTTTTT; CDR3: CATSPKDTAATNTGELFF
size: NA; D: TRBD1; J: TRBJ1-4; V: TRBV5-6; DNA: TGTGCCAGCAGCCCGAGGGACAGGCACCCTGCAACTAATGAAAAACTGTTTTTT; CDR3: CASSPRDRHPATNEKLFF
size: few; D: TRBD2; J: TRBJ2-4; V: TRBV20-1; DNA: TGCAGTGCTCGCGGAGGGACTAGCGGATTAGCCAAAAACATTCAGTACTTC; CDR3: CSARGGTSGLAKNIQYF
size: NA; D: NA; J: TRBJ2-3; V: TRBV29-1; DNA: TGCAGCGCGAGACTGGATACGCAGTATTTT; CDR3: CSARLDTQYF
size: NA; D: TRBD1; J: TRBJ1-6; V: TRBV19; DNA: TGTGCCAGTTCTCTTTCCGGGACAGGGGGCGTGAATTCACCCCTCCACTTT; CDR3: CASSLSGTGGVNSPLHF
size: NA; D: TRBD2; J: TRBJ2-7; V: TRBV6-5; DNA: TGTGCCAGCAGTTACTCGTACTCTATAGCGGGAGCCTACGAGCAGTACTTC; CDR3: CASSYSYSIAGAYEQYF
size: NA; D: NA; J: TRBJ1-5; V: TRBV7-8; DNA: TGTGCCAGCAGCTTACAGGCCCATAGCAATCAGCCCCAGCATTTT; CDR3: CASSLQAHSNQPQHF
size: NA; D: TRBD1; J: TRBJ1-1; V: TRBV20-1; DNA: TGCAGTGCCTCAGGGGGGAGGGTGTTGAACACTGAAGCTTTCTTT; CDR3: CSASGGRVLNTEAFF
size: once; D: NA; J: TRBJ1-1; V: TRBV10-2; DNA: TGCGCCAGCATCCTTCAGGAGGCGCCGAACACTGAAGCTTTCTTT; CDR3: CASILQEAPNTEAFF
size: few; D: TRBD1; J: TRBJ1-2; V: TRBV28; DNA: TGTGCCAGCAGTTTCCCAGCCGACAGGGACTATGGCTACACCTTC; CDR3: CASSFPADRDYGYTF
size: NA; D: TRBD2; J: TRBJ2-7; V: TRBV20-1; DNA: TGCAGTACCCAAAAGCGGGAAGGGTCCTACGAGCAGTACTTC; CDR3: CSTQKREGSYEQYF
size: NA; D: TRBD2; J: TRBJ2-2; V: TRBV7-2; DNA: TGTGCCAGCAGCTTAAGTGGGGCTAGCGGGACGGCCGGGGAGCTGTTTTTT; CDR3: CASSLSGASGTAGELFF
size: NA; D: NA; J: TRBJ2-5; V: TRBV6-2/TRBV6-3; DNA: TGTGCCAGCAGTAACTGGACCCCGGGGGAGACCCAGTACTTC; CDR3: CASSNWTPGETQYF
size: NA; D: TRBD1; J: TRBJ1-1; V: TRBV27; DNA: TGTGCCAGCAGTTTAAGGACAGGGTCGAACACTGAAGCTTTCTTT; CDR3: CASSLRTGSNTEAFF